This T cell receptor (beta chain) was identified during a study of shared clonotypes between healthy human individuals. Only CD45RO-negative cells positively selected for CCR7 counted as naive CD8 cells, so terminally differentiated effector memory CD45RA+ cells were excluded. Healthy and HIV-negative, the adult donors had no recent acute infections or vaccinations. The CDR3 runs 15 residues. Germline assignment: CDR1 GTSNPN and CDR2 SVGIG (reference sequence). The trim removed 0 bases at V and 5 bases at J, leaving 6 bases unmatched. TCRdb's copy holds only in-frame clones and misses some; the assay was immunoSEQ multiplex PCR. The sample has millions of clones, just over 90% seen once.

This TCR came from a man between 18 and 35 years old in good health. Some clones in this sample may be carry-over from other donors' samples. The chain couples TRBV30 to TRBJ2-7; 11 bases map to TRBD2. The sample taken for sequencing was naive CD8+ T cells from PBMCs. In DNA form, the CDR3 reads TGTGCCTGGAGTGTAAGCCTAGCGGGAGGCCACGAGCAGTACTTC. Its translation: CAWSVSLAGGHEQYF.